The clone carrying this T cell receptor beta chain was picked up a small number of times. Its specificity is not known. Caucasian, healthy and from Russia, the donors were aged between about 6 and 90. Peripheral blood was drawn, approximately 9.5 milliliters per donor. Isolated per sample were at least 6.5 million PBMCs. Together with a sample-barcoded 5' primer, a J-beta primer mix was included in a second PCR lasting about 7 to 11 cycles. TCRdb independently ran MiXCR on the 5' RACE reads; one entry per CDR3 protein. The data hold 1.5 million to 2 million distinct CDR3 sequences, with 28% observed a single time. V shed 11 bases, J shed 5 bases, and the junction held 9 bases outside the gene matches. This CDR3 has 14 residues. This record comes from a study of blood T cells in healthy people across ages. Overall study results and limits: Long-lived and aged donors differed, with more naive CD4+ cells and higher diversity in the long-lived.

The TCR originated in a woman aged 30 to 39 in good health. This sequence joins TRBV12-3 or TRBV12-4 and TRBJ2-2; 9 bases match TRBD1. Sequenced sample: blood. Here the CDR3 DNA reads TGTGCCTGCCGCGGGACAGGGAGGACCGGGGAGCTGTTTTTT. This sequence encodes CACRGTGRTGELFF.